The 32 T cell receptor beta chains below all came from one sample that was sequenced in a study of OX40 agonist ivuxolimab in advanced cancers. The assay was immunoSEQ multiplex PCR, and TCRdb's table has in-frame clones only and misses some. The data hold tens of thousands of clones, with 89% observed a single time. This material consisted of CD4+ or CD8+ T cells sorted from blood, taken in a trial of the OX40 agonist ivuxolimab. These receptors all come from an adult with an advanced solid tumor such as melanoma, head and neck, liver or kidney cancer.

The V and J genes are TRBV5-1 and TRBJ2-3; a weak D match, TRBD2 (5 bases). V lost 2 bases and J lost 0, with 10 bases in between. Germline V gives CDR1 SGHRS, CDR2 YFSETQ. The CDR3 loop spans 15 amino acids. The CDR3 here is CASSLEGSSTDTQYF. CDR3 in DNA: TGCGCCAGCAGCTTAGAGGGCAGTAGCACAGATACGCAGTATTTT.

This clone has just a few counts. The chain recombines TRBV7-9 with TRBJ1-1; D is ambiguous. CDR1 is SEHNR and CDR2 is FQNEAQ in the germline V gene (reference sequence). Between the trimmed V and J ends, which lost 1 base and 6 bases, there was a span of 9 bases. The CDR3 spans 13 residues. CDR3 amino acids: CASSLVLAPEAFF. The CDR3 DNA reads as TGTGCCAGCAGCTTAGTACTCGCTCCTGAAGCTTTCTTT.

The gene calls are TRBV7-9 and TRBJ2-5, with TRBD1 as a possible D gene (5 bases). This CDR3 is built from 14 residues. Trimming left V 0 bases short and J 4 bases short, with 9 bases between. Germline V CDR1 and CDR2: SEHNR, FQNEAQ (reference sequence). CDR3 protein: CASSLATRGETQYF. The CDR3 nucleotides are TGTGCCAGCAGCTTAGCAACAAGGGGAGAGACCCAGTACTTC.

This chain connects TRBV27 to TRBJ2-1; 7 bases match TRBD2. CDR1 and CDR2 (germline): MNHEY, SMNVEV (reference sequence). V trimming: 4 bases; J trimming: 7 bases; junction bases outside the gene matches: 7. The CDR3 length is 14 residues. The CDR3 DNA reads as TGTGCCAGCAGTTGGGGGGGAGCAAGGAATGAGCAGTTCTTC. Its protein is CASSWGGARNEQFF.

This chain links TRBV4-2 with TRBJ2-3; D is perhaps TRBD2 (5 bases). CDR1 is LGHNA and CDR2 is YNFKEQ in the germline V gene. The germline V and J ends were trimmed by 5 bases and 2 bases, with 14 bases remaining between them. This CDR3 has 15 amino acids. The CDR3 region has the DNA TGTGCCAGCAGCTCCACCGGGATTTTCACAGATACGCAGTATTTT. Translated, it gives CASSSTGIFTDTQYF.

The genes are TRBV5-1 and TRBJ2-2, with 11 bases lining up with TRBD2. Germline V CDR1 and CDR2: SGHRS, YFSETQ. The CDR3 has 17 amino acids. V trimming: 1 base; J trimming: 5 bases; junction bases outside the gene matches: 7. The CDR3 protein is CASSLIPLAGGTGELFF. Here the CDR3 DNA reads TGCGCCAGCAGCTTGATCCCTCTAGCGGGAGGAACCGGGGAGCTGTTTTTT. The whole variable domain, filled in from reference TRBV5-1 and TRBJ2-2, reads KAGVTQTPRYLIKTRGQQVTLSCSPISGHRSVSWYQQTPGQGLQFLFEYFSETQRNKGNFPGRFSGRQFSNSRSEMNVSTLELGDSALYLCASSLIPLAGGTGELFFGEGSRLTVL.

The chain combines TRBV14 with TRBJ2-2; D is undetermined. The V gene's germline CDR1 is SGHDN and CDR2 FVKESK. This CDR3 has 16 residues. Trimming removed 1 base at V and 5 bases at J, with 14 bases between. The CDR3 sequence is CASSQGPFQTTGELFF. CDR3 nucleotides: TGTGCCAGCAGCCAAGGTCCATTTCAAACAACCGGGGAGCTGTTTTTT.

The CDR3 loop is CASSPRPRGETEAFF. The CDR3 DNA reads as TGTGCCAGCTCACCGAGGCCAAGGGGCGAAACTGAAGCTTTCTTT. The genes are TRBV18 and TRBJ1-1; TRBD1 might be the D (5 bases). CDR3 size: 15 residues. Germline V gene sequence: CDR1 KGHSH, CDR2 LQKENI. The V and J ends lost 3 bases and 5 bases respectively, with 16 bases between them.

The rearrangement links TRBV6-6 to TRBJ1-2; D remains unclear. Germline CDR1 is MNHNY and CDR2 is SVGAGI (reference sequence). This CDR3 is built from 15 residues. Between the trimmed V and J ends, which lost 5 bases and 4 bases, there was a span of 17 bases. CDR3 nucleotides: TGTGCCAGCAGTACCTCCTTACCCAGGAGCTATGGCTACACCTTC. As protein: CASSTSLPRSYGYTF.

The chain recombines TRBV28 with TRBJ2-7; 11 bases line up with TRBD1. The CDR3 covers 15 residues. V trimming: 6 bases; J trimming: 6 bases; junction bases outside the gene matches: 10. Per germline, CDR1 MDHEN and CDR2 SYDVKM. The CDR3 reads CASSSPRTGGAEQYF. The CDR3 region has the DNA TGTGCCAGCAGCTCCCCCAGGACAGGGGGCGCCGAGCAGTACTTC.

The CDR3 DNA sequence: TGCGCCAGCCGAGAAGGGCAAAATTCACCCCTCCACTTT. Its protein is CASREGQNSPLHF. The chain couples TRBV4-1 to TRBJ1-6, with D hard to call. Trimming cost V 8 bases and J 7 bases, with 12 bases left between them. CDR1 is MGHRA and CDR2 is YSYEKL in the germline V gene. The CDR3 has 13 residues.

CDR3: CASSLGRGNSPLHF. For the CDR3, the DNA is TGTGCCAGCAGCTTGGGTAGGGGTAATTCACCCCTCCACTTT. The rearrangement joins TRBV5-8 to TRBJ1-6, with D tentatively TRBD1 (5 bases). Germline CDR1 is SGHTS and CDR2 is YDEGEE. V was cut by 0 bases and J by 6 bases, with 7 bases left in between. The length of the CDR3 is 14 residues. Looking up the rest from reference TRBV5-8 and TRBJ1-6 gives the full variable domain: EAGVTQSPTHLIKTRGQQATLRCSPISGHTSVYWYQQALGLGLQFLLWYDEGEERNRGNFPPRFSGRQFPNYSSELNVNALELEDSALYLCASSLGRGNSPLHFGNGTRLTVT.

The rearrangement links TRBV7-9 to TRBJ1-3; TRBD1 might be the D (6 bases). The ends were cut back, 5 bases at V and 14 bases at J, with 13 bases in the middle. The germline CDR1 and CDR2 sequences are SEHNR and FQNEAQ (reference sequence). The CDR3 length is 11 residues. The CDR3 loop is CASSPNRVVYF. The DNA for the CDR3 is TGTGCCAGCAGCCCCAACAGGGTTGTATATTTT. The full variable domain, rest sourced from reference TRBV7-9 and TRBJ1-3, is DTGVSQNPRHKITKRGQNVTFRCDPISEHNRLYWYRQTLGQGPEFLTYFQNEAQLEKSRLLSDRFSAERPKGSFSTLEIQRTEQGDSAMYLCASSPNRVVYFGEGSWLTVV.

J is TRBJ2-7 and V is TRBV4-1; D gene unclear. Germline assignment: CDR1 MGHRA and CDR2 YSYEKL. Trimming stripped 3 bases from V and 3 bases from J, with 6 bases between. The CDR3 consists of 12 residues. DNA of the CDR3: TGCGCCAGCAGCCATCTATACTACGAGCAGTACTTC. Amino acid sequence: CASSHLYYEQYF.

The chain uses TRBV6-1 and TRBJ1-1; 10 nucleotides agree with TRBD1. Germline lookup yields CDR1 MNHNS and CDR2 SASEGT. After removal of 4 bases from V and 1 base from J, the junction contained 3 bases not matched to a gene. The CDR3 covers 15 residues. The CDR3 sequence: CASSAGDRGNTEAFF. Written as DNA, the CDR3 is TGTGCCAGCAGTGCTGGGGACAGGGGGAACACTGAAGCTTTCTTT.

The V and J genes are TRBV28 and TRBJ1-3; possible D gene TRBD1, 5 bases. Germline V gene data show CDR1 as MDHEN and CDR2 as SYDVKM. Trimming took 6 bases from V and 0 from J, leaving 6 bases between them. The CDR3 length is 13 residues. Here the CDR3 DNA reads TGTGCCAGCAGCCAGGGCTCTGGAAACACCATATATTTT. Encoded protein: CASSQGSGNTIYF. Drawing the rest from reference TRBV28 and TRBJ1-3, the complete variable domain is DVKVTQSSRYLVKRTGEKVFLECVQDMDHENMFWYRQDPGLGLRLIYFSYDVKMKEKGDIPEGYSVSREKKERFSLILESASTNQTSMYLCASSQGSGNTIYFGEGSWLTVV.

The CDR3 nucleotides are TGTGCCAGTAGTATCACCACGGACACTGAAGCTTTCTTT. It is translated as CASSITTDTEAFF. V gene TRBV19 combines with J gene TRBJ1-1; D uncertain. CDR3 length equals 13 residues. Germline CDR1 LNHDA, CDR2 SQIVND (reference sequence). V was cut by 3 bases and J by 3 bases, with 8 bases left in between. The whole variable domain, remainder taken from reference TRBV19 and TRBJ1-1, is DGGITQSPKYLFRKEGQNVTLSCEQNLNHDAMYWYRQDPGQGLRLIYYSQIVNDFQKGDIAEGYSVSREKKESFPLTVTSAQKNPTAFYLCASSITTDTEAFFGQGTRLTVV.

The chain employs TRBV7-2 and TRBJ1-2, with D possibly being TRBD1 (5 bases). The germline V gene has CDR1 SGHTA and CDR2 FQGNSA. Trimming stripped 4 bases from V and 5 bases from J, with 14 bases between. The CDR3 has 14 residues. The CDR3 nucleotides read TGTGCCAGCAGCTCTCTTCGATCAGGGTATGGCTACACCTTC. Its protein is CASSSLRSGYGYTF. Full variable domain (remainder filled in from reference TRBV7-2 and TRBJ1-2): GAGVSQSPSNKVTEKGKDVELRCDPISGHTALYWYRQSLGQGLEFLIYFQGNSAPDKSGLPSDRFSAERTGGSVSTLTIQRTQQEDSAVYLCASSSLRSGYGYTFGSGTRLTVV.

This clone was recorded a few times. The rearrangement joins TRBV10-3 to TRBJ1-5, with D possibly TRBD1 on 6 matching bases. This CDR3 is built from 15 residues. Germline CDR1 ENHRY, CDR2 SYGVKD. With 0 bases removed from V and 0 bases from J, the gap between germline ends came to 6 bases. This chain's CDR3 is CAISESDSSNQPQHF. The CDR3 DNA is TGTGCCATCAGTGAGTCGGACAGTAGCAATCAGCCCCAGCATTTT.

The chain carries TRBV18 and TRBJ1-1; D call uncertain. The CDR3 runs 13 residues. Germline CDR1 KGHSH, CDR2 LQKENI. V shed 0 bases and J shed 1 base, with 3 bases lying between them. This CDR3 reads CASSPPGNTEAFF. The DNA of the CDR3 is TGTGCCAGCTCACCACCGGGGAACACTGAAGCTTTCTTT.

The genes are TRBV27 and TRBJ1-1, with TRBD1 matching 7 bases. J lost 4 bases, V lost 0 bases, and 8 bases had no gene match. In germline, CDR1 is MNHEY, CDR2 SMNVEV (reference sequence). The CDR3 consists of 16 residues. The CDR3 bases are TGTGCCAGCAGTTTATCGAGGGGGCGAGGAGGCACTGAAGCTTTCTTT. Its translation: CASSLSRGRGGTEAFF.

This sequence joins TRBV5-6 and TRBJ1-2; D not certain. This CDR3 comprises 14 residues. V gave up 2 bases and J gave up 3 bases, with 11 bases separating them. Germline V gene sequence: CDR1 SGHDT, CDR2 YYEEEE. The CDR3 DNA sequence: TGTGCCAGCAGCTTCCGGGGAATAGACTATGGCTACACCTTC. It codes for CASSFRGIDYGYTF.

This clone was seen just once. The sample holds other DNA sequences that translate to the same CDR3. V and J are TRBV19 and TRBJ1-2; 10 nucleotides agree with TRBD1. This CDR3 comprises 15 residues. After removal of 4 bases from V and 4 bases from J, the junction contained 6 bases not matched to a gene. CDR1 LNHDA and CDR2 SQIVND come from the germline V gene (reference sequence). The CDR3 nucleotides are TGTGCCAGTAGTAACCCGGGACAGGGGATCTATGGCTACACCTTC. This sequence encodes CASSNPGQGIYGYTF.

The chain joins TRBV7-6 to TRBJ1-4; D is unclear. V lost 1 base and J lost 8, with 8 bases in between. CDR1 is SGHVS and CDR2 is FNYEAQ in the germline V gene. The CDR3 length is 13 residues. The CDR3 DNA reads as TGTGCCAGCAGCTTAGGAGGGAGGGAAAAACTGTTTTTT. Amino acids: CASSLGGREKLFF.

This clone was seen once. V usage is TRBV5-1 and J usage is TRBJ2-1, with D hard to call. The CDR3 is 13 residues long. The ends were cut back, 0 bases at V and 7 bases at J, with 8 bases in the middle. From germline, CDR1 is SGHRS and CDR2 YFSETQ. The CDR3 DNA sequence: TGCGCCAGCAGCTTGGATATTATGAATGAGCAGTTCTTC. Protein: CASSLDIMNEQFF.

V and J are TRBV5-4 and TRBJ1-2; the D gene is possibly TRBD1 (5 bases). V was trimmed by 3 bases and J by 0 bases, leaving 9 bases between them. The CDR3 spans 14 residues. From germline, CDR1 is SGHNT and CDR2 YYREEE (reference sequence). The CDR3 loop reads CASSWGGTNYGYTF. CDR3 DNA sequence: TGTGCCAGCAGCTGGGGGGGTACTAACTATGGCTACACCTTC.

In DNA form, the CDR3 reads TGCGCCAGCAGCTTAGACGCATCTGGGGCCAACGTCCTGACTTTC. It encodes CASSLDASGANVLTF. V gene TRBV5-1 combines with J gene TRBJ2-6; no firm D call. From germline, CDR1 is SGHRS and CDR2 YFSETQ. V lost 2 bases and J lost 1, with 7 bases in between. The CDR3 sequence is 15 residues long. The full variable domain, with the rest looked up from reference TRBV5-1 and TRBJ2-6, is KAGVTQTPRYLIKTRGQQVTLSCSPISGHRSVSWYQQTPGQGLQFLFEYFSETQRNKGNFPGRFSGRQFSNSRSEMNVSTLELGDSALYLCASSLDASGANVLTFGAGSRLTVL.

V is TRBV5-1 and J is TRBJ2-1; the D is unclear. This CDR3 has 15 residues. The germline V gene encodes CDR1 SGHRS and CDR2 YFSETQ. V lost 0 bases to trimming and J lost 0 bases, with 7 bases between them. Written as DNA, the CDR3 is TGCGCCAGCAGCTTGGGTGTGAGCTCCTACAATGAGCAGTTCTTC. Translated: CASSLGVSSYNEQFF.

The rearrangement uses TRBV20-1 and TRBJ2-7, with D possibly TRBD2 on 5 matching bases. The CDR3 is made up of 10 amino acids. Trimming removed 7 bases at V and 5 bases at J, with 9 bases between. Germline values: CDR1 DFQATT, CDR2 SNEGSKA (reference sequence). The CDR3 DNA is TGCAGTGGAAAAGCGGACGAGCAGTACTTC. Translated: CSGKADEQYF.

The genes are TRBV28 and TRBJ2-6; D is unclear. Trimming removed 11 bases at V and 1 base at J, with 9 bases between. The CDR3 is 13 residues long. Germline loops: CDR1 MDHEN, CDR2 SYDVKM. As DNA, the CDR3 is TGTGCCTGTCTGGGGTCTGGGGCCAACGTCCTGACTTTC. Its translation: CACLGSGANVLTF.

V and J are TRBV6-6 and TRBJ1-1; tentatively, D is TRBD1 (5 bases). This CDR3 contains 13 residues. Germline assignment: CDR1 MNHNY and CDR2 SVGAGI (reference sequence). V was trimmed by 5 bases and J by 4 bases, leaving 11 bases between them. The CDR3 sequence: CASSPGRGTEAFF. The DNA of the CDR3 is TGTGCCAGCAGTCCAGGGAGGGGCACTGAAGCTTTCTTT.

This chain joins TRBV19 and TRBJ1-1, with D possibly matching TRBD1 (5 bases). Trimming left V 1 base short and J 0 bases short, with 12 bases between. The CDR3 covers 16 residues. CDR1 is LNHDA, CDR2 SQIVND, per germline (reference sequence). Here the CDR3 DNA reads TGTGCCAGTAGTATAGTCCAGCGGGGGTTGAACACTGAAGCTTTCTTT. Its translation: CASSIVQRGLNTEAFF.